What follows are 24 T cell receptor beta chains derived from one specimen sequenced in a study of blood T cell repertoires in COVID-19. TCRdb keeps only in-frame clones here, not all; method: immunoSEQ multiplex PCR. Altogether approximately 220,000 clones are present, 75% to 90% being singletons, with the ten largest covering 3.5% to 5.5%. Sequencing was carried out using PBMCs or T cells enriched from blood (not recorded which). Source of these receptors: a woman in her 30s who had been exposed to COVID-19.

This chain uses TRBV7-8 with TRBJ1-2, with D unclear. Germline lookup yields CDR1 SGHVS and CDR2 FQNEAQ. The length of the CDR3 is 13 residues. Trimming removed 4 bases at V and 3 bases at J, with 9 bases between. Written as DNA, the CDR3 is TGTGCCAGCAGCTCCAGGATAGACTATGGCTACACCTTC. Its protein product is CASSSRIDYGYTF.

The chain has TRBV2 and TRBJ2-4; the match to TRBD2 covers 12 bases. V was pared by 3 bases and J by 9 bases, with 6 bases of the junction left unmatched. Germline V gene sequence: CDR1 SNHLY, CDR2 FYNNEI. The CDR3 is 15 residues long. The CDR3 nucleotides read TGTGCCAGCAGTGAGACTAGCGGGGGAAGAGGCATTCAGTACTTC. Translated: CASSETSGGRGIQYF.

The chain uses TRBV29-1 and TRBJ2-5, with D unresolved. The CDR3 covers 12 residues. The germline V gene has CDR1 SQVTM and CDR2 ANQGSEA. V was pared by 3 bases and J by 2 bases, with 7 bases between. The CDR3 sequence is CSVDPRQETQYF. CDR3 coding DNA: TGCAGCGTTGACCCCAGACAAGAGACCCAGTACTTC.

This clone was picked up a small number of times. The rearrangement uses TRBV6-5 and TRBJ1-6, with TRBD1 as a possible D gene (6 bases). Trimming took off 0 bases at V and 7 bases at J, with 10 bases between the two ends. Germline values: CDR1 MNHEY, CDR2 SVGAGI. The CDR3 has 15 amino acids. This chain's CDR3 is CASSYSTGGNSPLHF. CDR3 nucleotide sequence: TGTGCCAGCAGTTACTCGACAGGTGGGAATTCACCCCTCCACTTT.

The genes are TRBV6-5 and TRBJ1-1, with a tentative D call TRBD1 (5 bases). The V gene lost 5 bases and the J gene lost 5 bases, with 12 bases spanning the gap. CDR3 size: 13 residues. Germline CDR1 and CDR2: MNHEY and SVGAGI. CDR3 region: CASSPFGGTEAFF. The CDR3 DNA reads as TGTGCCAGCAGTCCGTTCGGGGGGACTGAAGCTTTCTTT.

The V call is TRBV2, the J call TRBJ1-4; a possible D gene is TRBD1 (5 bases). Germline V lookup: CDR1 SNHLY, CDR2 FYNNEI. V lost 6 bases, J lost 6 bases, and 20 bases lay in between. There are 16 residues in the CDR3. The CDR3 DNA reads TGTGCCAGCAGGACCGAAGGGGCCGGGAGATATGAAAAACTGTTTTTT. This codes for CASRTEGAGRYEKLFF.

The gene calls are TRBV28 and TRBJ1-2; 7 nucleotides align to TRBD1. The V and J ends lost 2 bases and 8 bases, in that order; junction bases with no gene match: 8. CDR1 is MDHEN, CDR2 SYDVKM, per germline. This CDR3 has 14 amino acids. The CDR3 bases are TGTGCCAGCAGTTTACCACAGGGGAGGTTGGGCTACACCTTC. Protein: CASSLPQGRLGYTF.

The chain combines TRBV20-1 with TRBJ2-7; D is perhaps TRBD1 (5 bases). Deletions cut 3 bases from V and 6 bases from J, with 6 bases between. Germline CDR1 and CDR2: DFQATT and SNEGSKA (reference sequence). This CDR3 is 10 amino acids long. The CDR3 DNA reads TGCAGTGCTAGTAGGGGCGAGCAGTACTTC. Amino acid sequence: CSASRGEQYF.

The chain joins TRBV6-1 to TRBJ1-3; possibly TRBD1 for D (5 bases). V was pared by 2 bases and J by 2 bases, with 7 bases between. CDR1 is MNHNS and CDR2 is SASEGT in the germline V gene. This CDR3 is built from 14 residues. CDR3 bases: TGTGCCAGCAGTGAATGGGGGGCTGGAAACACCATATATTTT. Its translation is CASSEWGAGNTIYF.

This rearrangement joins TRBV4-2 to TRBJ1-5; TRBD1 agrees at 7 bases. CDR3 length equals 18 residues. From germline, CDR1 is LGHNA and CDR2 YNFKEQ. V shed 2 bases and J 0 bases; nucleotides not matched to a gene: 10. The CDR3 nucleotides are TGTGCCAGCAGCCAAAATTTACAGGGGACATATAGCAATCAGCCCCAGCATTTT. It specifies CASSQNLQGTYSNQPQHF.

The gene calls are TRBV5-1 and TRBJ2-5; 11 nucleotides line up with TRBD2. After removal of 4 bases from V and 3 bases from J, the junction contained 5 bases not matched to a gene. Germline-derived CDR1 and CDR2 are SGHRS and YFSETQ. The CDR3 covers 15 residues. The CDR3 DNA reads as TGCGCCAGCAGCCTCGGGACTAGCGGAGAAGAGACCCAGTACTTC. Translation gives CASSLGTSGEETQYF.

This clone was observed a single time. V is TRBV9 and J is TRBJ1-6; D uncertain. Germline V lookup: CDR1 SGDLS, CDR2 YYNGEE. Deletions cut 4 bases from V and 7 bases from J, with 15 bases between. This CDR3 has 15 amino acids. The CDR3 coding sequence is TGTGCCAGCAGCCCTTTCCCGGGAGGGAATTCACCCCTCCACTTT. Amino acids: CASSPFPGGNSPLHF.

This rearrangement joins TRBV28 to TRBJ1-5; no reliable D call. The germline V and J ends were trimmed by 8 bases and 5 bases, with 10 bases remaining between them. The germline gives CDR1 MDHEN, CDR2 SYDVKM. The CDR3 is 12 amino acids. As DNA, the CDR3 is TGTGCCAGCTTCAGCGTTGATCAGCCCCAGCATTTT. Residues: CASFSVDQPQHF.

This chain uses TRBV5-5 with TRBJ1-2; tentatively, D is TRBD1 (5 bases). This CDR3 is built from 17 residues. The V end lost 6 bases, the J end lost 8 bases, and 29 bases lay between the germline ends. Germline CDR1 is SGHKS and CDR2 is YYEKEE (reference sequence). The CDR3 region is CASTTFGGGLGMGGYTF. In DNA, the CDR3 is TGTGCCAGCACCACGTTTGGGGGGGGTCTTGGCATGGGCGGCTACACCTTC.

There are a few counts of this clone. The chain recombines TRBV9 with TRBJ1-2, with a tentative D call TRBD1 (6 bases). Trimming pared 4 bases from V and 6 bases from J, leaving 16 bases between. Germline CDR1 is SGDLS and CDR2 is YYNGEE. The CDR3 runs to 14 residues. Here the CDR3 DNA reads TGTGCCAGCAGCACGCAGACAGGCGAGAATGGCTACACCTTC. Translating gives CASSTQTGENGYTF. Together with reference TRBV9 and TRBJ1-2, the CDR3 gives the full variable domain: DSGVTQTPKHLITATGQRVTLRCSPRSGDLSVYWYQQSLDQGLQFLIQYYNGEERAKGNILERFSAQQFPDLHSELNLSSLELGDSALYFCASSTQTGENGYTFGSGTRLTVV.

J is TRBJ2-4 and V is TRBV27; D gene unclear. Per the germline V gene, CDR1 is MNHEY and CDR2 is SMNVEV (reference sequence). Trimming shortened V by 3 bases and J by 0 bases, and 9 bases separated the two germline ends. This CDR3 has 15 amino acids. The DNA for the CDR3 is TGTGCCAGCAGTTTCTGGCCGAAAGCCAAAAACATTCAGTACTTC. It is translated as CASSFWPKAKNIQYF.

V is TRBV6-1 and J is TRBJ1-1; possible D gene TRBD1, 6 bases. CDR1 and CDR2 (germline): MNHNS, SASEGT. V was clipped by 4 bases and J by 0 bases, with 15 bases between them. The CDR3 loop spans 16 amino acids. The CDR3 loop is CASSGRDILMNTEAFF. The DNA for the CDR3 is TGTGCCAGCAGTGGCCGGGACATCCTGATGAACACTGAAGCTTTCTTT.

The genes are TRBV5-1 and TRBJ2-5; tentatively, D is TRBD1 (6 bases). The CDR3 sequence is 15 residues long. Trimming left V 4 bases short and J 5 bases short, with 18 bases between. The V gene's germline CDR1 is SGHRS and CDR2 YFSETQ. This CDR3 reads CASSARTANRETQYF. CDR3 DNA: TGCGCCAGCAGCGCAAGGACAGCCAACCGGGAGACCCAGTACTTC.

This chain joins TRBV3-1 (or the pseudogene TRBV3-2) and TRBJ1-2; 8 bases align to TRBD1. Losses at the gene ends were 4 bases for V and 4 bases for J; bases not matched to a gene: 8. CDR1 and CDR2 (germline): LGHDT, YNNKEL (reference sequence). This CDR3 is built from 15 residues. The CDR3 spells CASSPGGQALYGYTF. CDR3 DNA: TGTGCCAGCAGCCCGGGGGGACAGGCCCTCTATGGCTACACCTTC.

The CDR3 reads CATRQGFAGNTIYF. CDR3 sequence (DNA): TGTGCCACCAGGCAGGGGTTTGCTGGAAACACCATATATTTT. The chain has TRBV15 and TRBJ1-3; D may be TRBD1 (6 bases). V gave up 6 bases and J gave up 2 bases, with 11 bases separating them. CDR1 is LNHNV, CDR2 YYDKDF, per germline (reference sequence). The CDR3 runs 14 residues.

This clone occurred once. This CDR3 reads CASSLDRGRSGELFF. The CDR3 DNA follows: TGCGCCAGCAGCTTGGACAGGGGGCGGAGCGGGGAGCTGTTTTTT. The V gene is TRBV5-1, the J gene TRBJ2-2; 9 bases are a match to TRBD1. With 0 bases clipped from V and 7 bases from J, the junction kept 4 bases outside the gene matches. Germline CDR1 is SGHRS and CDR2 is YFSETQ. The CDR3 extends over 15 amino acids.

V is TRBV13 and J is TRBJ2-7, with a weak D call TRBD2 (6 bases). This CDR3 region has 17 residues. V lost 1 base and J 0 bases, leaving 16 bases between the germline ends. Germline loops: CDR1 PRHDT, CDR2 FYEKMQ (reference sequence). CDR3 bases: TGTGCCAGCAGCTTAGTCGGGCGGGGACGGAGCTCCTACGAGCAGTACTTC. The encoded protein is CASSLVGRGRSSYEQYF.

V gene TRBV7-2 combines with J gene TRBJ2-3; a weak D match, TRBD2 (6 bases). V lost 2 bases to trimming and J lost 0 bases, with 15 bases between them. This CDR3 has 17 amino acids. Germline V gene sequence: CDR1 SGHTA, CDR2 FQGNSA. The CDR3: CASSLRTSSASTDTQYF. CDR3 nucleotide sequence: TGTGCCAGCAGCTTACGGACTTCTAGCGCCAGCACAGATACGCAGTATTTT.

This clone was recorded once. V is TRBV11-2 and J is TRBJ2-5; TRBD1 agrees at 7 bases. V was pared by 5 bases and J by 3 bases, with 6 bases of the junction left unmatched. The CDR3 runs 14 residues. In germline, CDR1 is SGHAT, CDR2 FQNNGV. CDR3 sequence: CASSLFTGEETQYF. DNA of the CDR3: TGTGCCAGCAGCCTTTTTACAGGGGAAGAGACCCAGTACTTC.